The clone carrying this T cell receptor beta chain was seen more than once but under ten times. TCRdb re-called the 5' RACE reads with MiXCR, one entry per CDR3 protein. The profile shows more than 1.5 million distinct CDR3 sequences, roughly 35% of them singletons. The record originates from a study of identical twins. The CDR3 has 17 residues. Trimming took 0 bases from V and 7 from J; bases not matched to a gene: 7. Germline values: CDR1 LGHNA, CDR2 YNFKEQ. The sequence derives from a newborn girl in good health. Sample: cord blood. The chain employs TRBV4-2 and TRBJ2-1, with 12 bases fitting TRBD2. The CDR3 bases are TGTGCCAGCAGCCAAGACCTACCGACTAGCGGGAGTAATGAGCAGTTCTTC. Its translation: CASSQDLPTSGSNEQFF.